Described below is a single TCR beta chain sequence and its context. Its antigen is unidentified. Here immunoSEQ multiplex PCR was the method, and the copy in TCRdb shows in-frame clones only, minus some. The sample carries approximately 50,000 clones, more than 75% recorded once. Time point defined: week 47, end of study. Vaccination comprised doses that each held 300 ug of mutant IDH1 20-mer peptide, plus topical imiquimod. The entry originates in a study of a mutant IDH1 vaccine in newly diagnosed glioma. At the level of the study: The first vaccination came 4-6 weeks after radiotherapy alone, or with temozolomide cycles.

Trimming removed 1 base at V and 2 bases at J, with 10 bases between. Per the germline V gene, CDR1 is SGHNT and CDR2 is YYREEE (reference sequence). The CDR3 runs 14 residues. The genes are TRBV5-4 and TRBJ2-7; D unresolved. This receptor was obtained from a woman aged 40-49 years with glioma. Some clones in this sample may be carry-over from other donors' samples. The sample consisted of PBMCs, taken from a glioma patient whose treatment included an IDH1 peptide vaccine. CDR3 DNA sequence: TGTGCCAGCAGCTTGAACCGTTGGGCCTACGAGCAGTACTTC. The encoded protein is CASSLNRWAYEQYF.